These 27 T cell receptor beta chains came from one sample sequenced in a study of cytomegalovirus exposure and HLA in healthy donors. With 60 Vbeta and 13 Jbeta primers, the PCR was carried out. Generated by immunoSEQ multiplex PCR, the TCRdb table keeps only in-frame clones and is missing some. The sample includes roughly 200,000 clones, under 85% seen only once; the top ten take more than 1.5%. The material sequenced was PBMCs. The source is a man aged 50-60 years in good health and CMV-seronegative.

The chain recombines TRBV9 with TRBJ2-7; D is unclear. The CDR3 runs to 14 residues. V shed 0 bases and J shed 2 bases, with 9 bases lying between them. From germline, CDR1 is SGDLS and CDR2 YYNGEE. CDR3 DNA: TGTGCCAGCAGCGTAGGGAGTAAGCCCTACGAGCAGTACTTC. Protein sequence: CASSVGSKPYEQYF.

This clone showed up just once. Other DNA sequences within the sample encode an identical CDR3. V and J are TRBV7-3 and TRBJ2-3; D not resolved. This CDR3 has 14 residues. Per germline, CDR1 SGHTA and CDR2 FQGTGA. V was shortened by 2 bases and J by 2 bases, with 8 bases between the two germline ends. For the CDR3, the DNA is TGTGCCAGCAGCTTATCCTACTCCACAGATACGCAGTATTTT. This codes for CASSLSYSTDTQYF.

The V and J genes are TRBV2 and TRBJ1-5; D ambiguous. CDR1 and CDR2 (germline): SNHLY, FYNNEI. Deletions cut 6 bases from V and 3 bases from J, with 6 bases between. This CDR3 is 12 amino acids long. CDR3 nucleotides: TGTGCCAGCAGGGGCCTCAATCAGCCCCAGCATTTT. Translation gives CASRGLNQPQHF.

The rearrangement uses TRBV6-5 and TRBJ1-1; D possibly corresponds to TRBD1 (5 bases). The CDR3 is 15 amino acids. CDR1 is MNHEY and CDR2 is SVGAGI in the germline V gene. The V end was cut by 5 bases, the J end by 5 bases, with 18 bases between. CDR3 nucleotide sequence: TGTGCCAGCAGTCGTTACCCCAGGGTTGGGACTGAAGCTTTCTTT. Translation: CASSRYPRVGTEAFF.

CDR3 sequence: CASSPRAGVTDTQYF. DNA of the CDR3: TGTGCCAGCAGCCCCCGAGCGGGAGTGACAGATACGCAGTATTTT. The chain is built from TRBV9 and TRBJ2-3, with 8 bases aligning to TRBD2. The CDR3 spans 15 residues. With 4 bases clipped from V and 3 bases from J, the junction kept 7 bases outside the gene matches. From germline, CDR1 is SGDLS and CDR2 YYNGEE.

In DNA, the CDR3 is TGTGCAAGTCGCCCCGACGGGAAGCGGGGGGACCAAGAGACCCAGTACTTC. This codes for CASRPDGKRGDQETQYF. The chain combines TRBV12-2 with TRBJ2-5; TRBD2, as called in the table, went unchecked against the DNA. TRBV12-2 is a known pseudogene. CDR3 length equals 17 residues.

The chain links TRBV4-3 to TRBJ2-3, with TRBD1 matching over 10 bases. Trimming removed 0 bases from V and 5 bases from J; junction bases left unmatched: 8. This CDR3 has 17 amino acids. Per the germline V gene, CDR1 is LGHNA and CDR2 is YSLEER. CDR3 in amino acids: CASSQDGQGVLGDTQYF. In DNA, the CDR3 is TGCGCCAGCAGCCAAGATGGACAGGGGGTATTAGGAGATACGCAGTATTTT.

The chain combines TRBV9 with TRBJ1-1; weak D call: TRBD1 (5 bases). The germline CDR1 and CDR2 sequences are SGDLS and YYNGEE. The CDR3 spans 13 residues. V was pared by 0 bases and J by 7 bases, with 10 bases between. CDR3 sequence reads: CASSVDPGGEAFF. In nucleotides, the CDR3 is TGTGCCAGCAGCGTAGACCCCGGGGGTGAAGCTTTCTTT.

The rearrangement links TRBV7-3 to TRBJ2-3; 8 nucleotides agree with TRBD1. CDR1 and CDR2 from the germline V gene are SGHTA and FQGTGA. The CDR3 contains 14 residues. V was pared by 5 bases and J by 1 base, with 2 bases of the junction left unmatched. The CDR3 DNA reads as TGTGCCAGCAGCCCGGACAGGGGCACAGATACGCAGTATTTT. Encoded protein: CASSPDRGTDTQYF. The whole variable domain, filled in from reference TRBV7-3 and TRBJ2-3, reads GAGVSQTPSNKVTEKGKYVELRCDPISGHTALYWYRQSLGQGPEFLIYFQGTGAADDSGLPNDRFFAVRPEGSVSTLKIQRTERGDSAVYLCASSPDRGTDTQYFGPGTRLTVL.

This sequence joins TRBV5-6 and TRBJ2-5; 9 bases are a match to TRBD1. Germline values: CDR1 SGHDT, CDR2 YYEEEE. V lost 3 bases to trimming and J lost 5 bases; unmatched junction nucleotides: 17. There are 18 residues in the CDR3. The CDR3 nucleotides are TGTGCCAGCAGCTCCCTTAAAAGGGACAGGGTGGGAGCGGAGACCCAGTACTTC. Translating it yields CASSSLKRDRVGAETQYF.

V and J are TRBV27 and TRBJ2-7; TRBD1 matches at 7 bases. V shed 4 bases, J shed 1 base, and the junction held 10 bases outside the gene matches. Per germline, CDR1 MNHEY and CDR2 SMNVEV (reference sequence). CDR3 length: 16 amino acids. Here the CDR3 DNA reads TGTGCCAGCAGTTCATTACAGGGGAAGGTGTCCTACGAGCAGTACTTC. Translating gives CASSSLQGKVSYEQYF.

The rearrangement uses TRBV18 and TRBJ1-5; D not certain. Per germline, CDR1 KGHSH and CDR2 LQKENI. The CDR3 loop spans 16 amino acids. Deletions cut 3 bases from V and 0 bases from J, with 12 bases between. CDR3 in amino acids: CASSPLPDYSNQPQHF. The CDR3 bases are TGTGCCAGCTCACCTCTTCCAGACTATAGCAATCAGCCCCAGCATTTT.

The table lists this clone with a few counts. The chain employs TRBV6-6 and TRBJ1-4; weak D call: TRBD1 (6 bases). V was shortened by 6 bases and J by 10 bases, with 15 bases between the two germline ends. This CDR3 is 13 amino acids long. From germline, CDR1 is MNHNY and CDR2 SVGAGI (reference sequence). The CDR3 DNA is TGTGCCAGCAGCCAACAGGGAAAGGTAAAACTGTTTTTT. Protein sequence: CASSQQGKVKLFF.

The chain couples TRBV7-9 to TRBJ1-4; 7 bases align to TRBD1. The CDR3 consists of 16 residues. From germline, CDR1 is SEHNR and CDR2 FQNEAQ (reference sequence). V lost 4 bases, J lost 7 bases, and 12 bases stayed unmatched. The CDR3 region is CASSSYSTGRTEKLFF. In DNA form, the CDR3 reads TGTGCCAGCAGCTCTTACTCGACAGGGAGGACTGAAAAACTGTTTTTT. Full variable domain (missing parts from reference TRBV7-9 and TRBJ1-4): DTGVSQNPRHKITKRGQNVTFRCDPISEHNRLYWYRQTLGQGPEFLTYFQNEAQLEKSRLLSDRFSAERPKGSFSTLEIQRTEQGDSAMYLCASSSYSTGRTEKLFFGSGTQLSVL.

V usage is TRBV19 and J usage is TRBJ1-5; 8 bases map to TRBD1. CDR3 length: 18 residues. After removal of 7 bases from V and 0 bases from J, the junction contained 14 bases not matched to a gene. Germline CDR1 and CDR2: LNHDA and SQIVND (reference sequence). The CDR3 DNA reads TGTGCCAGTACTCGTCAGGGGGCGGATGGTTATAGCAATCAGCCCCAGCATTTT. Translation gives CASTRQGADGYSNQPQHF.

The chain couples TRBV6-5 to TRBJ1-2; D not resolved. Trimming removed 0 bases from V and 4 bases from J, with 9 bases in between. Germline V gene data show CDR1 as MNHEY and CDR2 as SVGAGI. CDR3 size: 14 residues. The CDR3 region is CASSYSKSGYGYTF. CDR3 DNA sequence: TGTGCCAGCAGTTACTCGAAGTCAGGCTATGGCTACACCTTC.

In regard to this clone: The sample has other DNA sequences that encode this CDR3 too. The chain employs TRBV9 and TRBJ2-3; TRBD1 agrees at 10 bases. CDR1 and CDR2 from the germline V gene are SGDLS and YYNGEE. V trimming: 2 bases; J trimming: 3 bases; junction bases outside the gene matches: 3. The CDR3 extends over 15 amino acids. CDR3 amino acids: CASSVGQGGTDTQYF. DNA of the CDR3: TGTGCCAGCAGCGTTGGACAGGGGGGAACAGATACGCAGTATTTT. Using reference TRBV9 and TRBJ2-3 for the parts outside the CDR3, the full variable domain is DSGVTQTPKHLITATGQRVTLRCSPRSGDLSVYWYQQSLDQGLQFLIQYYNGEERAKGNILERFSAQQFPDLHSELNLSSLELGDSALYFCASSVGQGGTDTQYFGPGTRLTVL.

This clone was observed a few times. This sequence joins TRBV5-1 and TRBJ2-3; 12 bases are a match to TRBD1. The CDR3 length is 17 residues. The germline gives CDR1 SGHRS, CDR2 YFSETQ. J gave up 3 bases and V 4 bases, and 9 bases lay outside the gene matches. Written as DNA, the CDR3 is TGCGCCAGCAGCCCGGGGACAGGGGGCGGGGGAACAGATACGCAGTATTTT. It yields the protein CASSPGTGGGGTDTQYF.

The chain recombines TRBV6-1 with TRBJ1-4; a possible D gene is TRBD1 (5 bases). Germline V gene lookup returns CDR1 MNHNS and CDR2 SASEGT. CDR3 length equals 14 residues. V lost 7 bases to trimming and J lost 7 bases, with 16 bases between them. Here the CDR3 reads CASTPGYGGEKLFF. Written as DNA, the CDR3 is TGTGCCAGCACCCCTGGGTACGGGGGTGAAAAACTGTTTTTT.

CDR3 amino acids: CASSRSSGGGRETQYF. CDR3 in DNA: TGTGCCAGCAGCCGCTCCTCAGGCGGGGGCAGGGAGACCCAGTACTTC. The gene calls are TRBV14 and TRBJ2-5; D perhaps matches TRBD2 (7 bases). CDR1 and CDR2 from the germline V gene are SGHDN and FVKESK. V lost 4 bases to trimming and J lost 5 bases, with 20 bases between them. The CDR3 runs 16 residues.

The chain couples TRBV28 to TRBJ1-5; possible D gene TRBD1, 6 bases. Per germline, CDR1 MDHEN and CDR2 SYDVKM. V lost 5 bases and J 0 bases, leaving 8 bases between the germline ends. The length of the CDR3 is 14 residues. CDR3 nucleotides: TGTGCCAGCAGTAGGGGGAATAGCAATCAGCCCCAGCATTTT. Translated, it gives CASSRGNSNQPQHF.

The chain is built from TRBV7-2 and TRBJ2-1, with D unclear. V was clipped by 5 bases and J by 7 bases, with 15 bases between them. This CDR3 comprises 14 residues. Germline loops: CDR1 SGHTA, CDR2 FQGNSA. The DNA for the CDR3 is TGTGCCAGCAGCCGAGGCGACCCGAGGAATGAGCAGTTCTTC. Residues: CASSRGDPRNEQFF.

This clone was seen once. The chain is built from TRBV28 and TRBJ1-5; 9 bases line up with TRBD1. This CDR3 region has 18 residues. Looked up from germline, CDR1 is MDHEN and CDR2 is SYDVKM. V was pared by 6 bases and J by 0 bases, with 12 bases of the junction left unmatched. CDR3 protein: CASRQDRGYVYSNQPQHF. The CDR3 coding sequence is TGTGCCAGCAGGCAAGACAGGGGGTATGTTTATAGCAATCAGCCCCAGCATTTT.

Details on this clone: The junction does not match germline at one end; this may be a read error. J is TRBJ2-1 and V is TRBV7-9; the D is unclear. Germline CDR1 SEHNR, CDR2 FQNEAQ (reference sequence). CDR3 length: 17 amino acids. In nucleotides, the CDR3 is TGTTCCAGCAGCTTCTTGACTGGCCGTAAAACCTACAATGAGCAGTTCTTC. It translates to CSSSFLTGRKTYNEQFF.

The CDR3 reads CAWSVNSYNEQFF. The CDR3 DNA reads TGTGCCTGGAGTGTCAACTCCTACAATGAGCAGTTCTTC. The chain carries TRBV30 and TRBJ2-1, with D hard to call. V dropped 0 bases and J dropped 0 bases, with 3 bases sitting between them. Germline V gene sequence: CDR1 GTSNPN, CDR2 SVGIG (reference sequence). CDR3 length: 13 amino acids.

The genes are TRBV4-3 and TRBJ2-7; no firm D call. Trimming stripped 0 bases from V and 9 bases from J, with 12 bases between. Germline CDR1 is LGHNA and CDR2 is YSLEER. This CDR3 spans 13 amino acids. CDR3 in amino acids: CASSQDHSKVQYF. CDR3 in DNA: TGCGCCAGCAGCCAAGATCACAGTAAGGTGCAGTACTTC.

V is TRBV19 and J is TRBJ2-3, with 11 bases lining up with TRBD2. The germline V gene encodes CDR1 LNHDA and CDR2 SQIVND (reference sequence). The junction had 10 bases not matched to a gene; V was cut back by 0 bases and J by 5 bases. This CDR3 spans 18 amino acids. DNA of the CDR3: TGTGCCAGTAGTATAGAACATAGCGGGGGGGCCTTGGGAGATACGCAGTATTTT. This gives the protein CASSIEHSGGALGDTQYF.